This entry lists 2 T cell receptor beta chains sequenced from one sample in a study of OX40 agonist ivuxolimab in advanced cancers. TCRdb's table, derived via immunoSEQ multiplex PCR, lists solely in-frame clones and lacks some. Among about 61,000 clones listed, 85% to 90% were seen once. The sample in question was CD4+ or CD8+ T cells sorted from blood, obtained in a trial of the OX40 agonist ivuxolimab. The receptor source for this set is an adult with an advanced solid tumor such as melanoma, head and neck, liver or kidney cancer.

As concerns this clone: One end of the junction does not line up with germline, which may come from a read error. The sample carries other DNA sequences with the same CDR3. The DNA for the CDR3 is TGCGCCATCAGTTCCGCCTACGAGCAGTACTTC. Residues: CAISSAYEQYF. V gene TRBV10-3 combines with J gene TRBJ2-7; D not resolved. Germline CDR1 is ENHRY and CDR2 is SYGVKD. The CDR3 has 11 residues.

This clone was seen once. The chain couples TRBV5-6 to TRBJ1-1; 12 nucleotides line up with TRBD1. Germline values: CDR1 SGHDT, CDR2 YYEEEE. J gave up 7 bases and V 1 base, and 11 bases lay outside the gene matches. CDR3 length: 17 amino acids. CDR3 residues: CASSLYKGQGASGEAFF. CDR3 DNA sequence: TGTGCCAGCAGCTTGTATAAGGGACAGGGGGCCTCGGGTGAAGCTTTCTTT.